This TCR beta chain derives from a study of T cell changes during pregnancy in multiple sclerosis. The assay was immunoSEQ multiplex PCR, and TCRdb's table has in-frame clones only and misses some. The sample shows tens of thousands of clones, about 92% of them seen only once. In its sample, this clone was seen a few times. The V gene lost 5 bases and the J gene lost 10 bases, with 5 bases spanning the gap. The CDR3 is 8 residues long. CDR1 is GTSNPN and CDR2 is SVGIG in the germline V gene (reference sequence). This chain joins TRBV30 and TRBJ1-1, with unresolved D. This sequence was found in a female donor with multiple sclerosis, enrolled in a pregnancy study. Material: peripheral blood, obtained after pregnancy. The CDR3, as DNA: TGTGCCTGGGAGAGAGCTTTCTTT. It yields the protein CAWERAFF.